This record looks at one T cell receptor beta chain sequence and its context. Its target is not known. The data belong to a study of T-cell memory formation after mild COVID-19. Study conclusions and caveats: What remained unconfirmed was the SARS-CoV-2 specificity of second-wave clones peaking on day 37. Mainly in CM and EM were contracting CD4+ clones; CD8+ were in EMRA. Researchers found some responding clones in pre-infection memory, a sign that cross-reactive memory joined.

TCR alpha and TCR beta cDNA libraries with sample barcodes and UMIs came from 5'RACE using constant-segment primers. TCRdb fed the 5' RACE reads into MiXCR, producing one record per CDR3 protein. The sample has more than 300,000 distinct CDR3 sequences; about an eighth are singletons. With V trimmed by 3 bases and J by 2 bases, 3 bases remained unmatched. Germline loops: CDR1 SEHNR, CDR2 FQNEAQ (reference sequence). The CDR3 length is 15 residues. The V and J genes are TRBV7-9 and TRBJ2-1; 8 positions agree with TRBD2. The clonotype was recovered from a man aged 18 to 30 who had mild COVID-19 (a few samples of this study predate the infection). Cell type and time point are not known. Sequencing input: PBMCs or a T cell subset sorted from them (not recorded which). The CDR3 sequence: CASSFAGGPYNEQFF. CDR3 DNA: TGTGCCAGCAGCTTCGCGGGGGGACCCTACAATGAGCAGTTCTTC.